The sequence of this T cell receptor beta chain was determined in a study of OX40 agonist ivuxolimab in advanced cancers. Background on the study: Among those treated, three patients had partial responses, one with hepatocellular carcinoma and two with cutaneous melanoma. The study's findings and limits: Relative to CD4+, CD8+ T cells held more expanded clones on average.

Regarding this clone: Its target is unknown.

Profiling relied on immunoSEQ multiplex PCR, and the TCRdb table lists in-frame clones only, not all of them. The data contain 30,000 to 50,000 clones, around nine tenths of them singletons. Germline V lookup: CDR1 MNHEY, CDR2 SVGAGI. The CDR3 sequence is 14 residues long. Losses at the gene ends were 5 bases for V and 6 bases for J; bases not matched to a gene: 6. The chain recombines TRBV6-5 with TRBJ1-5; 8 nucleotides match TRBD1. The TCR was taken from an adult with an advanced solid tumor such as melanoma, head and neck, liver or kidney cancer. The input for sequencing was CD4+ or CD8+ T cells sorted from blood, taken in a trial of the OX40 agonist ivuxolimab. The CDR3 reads CASSPPGGGQPQHF. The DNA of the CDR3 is TGTGCCAGCAGTCCCCCAGGGGGCGGTCAGCCCCAGCATTTT.